Sequencing of this T cell receptor (beta chain) was carried out in a study of T-cell reconstitution after alpha-beta-depleted transplantation in children (dated by TCRdb to the mid-2010s). About the full investigation: Using TCR repertoire profiling, the study followed T-cell immune reconstitution in a quantitative way in children after TCRalphabeta/CD19-depleted allogeneic hematopoietic cell transplantation.

Taken with the paper, the label for treatment or condition translates to: allogeneic hematopoietic cell transplantation with graft depleted of TCRalphabeta T cells and CD19 B cells. The children who served as transplant recipients had been given grafts of TCRalphabeta/CD19-depleted allogeneic hematopoietic cells. What the study reported, not specific to this receptor: Hyperexpanded clone frequencies declined over subsequent months; after one year, T-cell counts and TCRbeta diversity were mostly attributed to newly produced T cells. In some patients, the high TCRbeta diversity seen at day 60 was put down to recipient T cells and intrathymic progenitors that had survived conditioning. About two months after transplant, the apparently early recovery of alphabetaT-cell counts reportedly depended on just several hundred clones that had expanded rapidly and came from non-depleted graft cells.

The sample holds many counts of this clonotype. It has no known antigen specificity. There are no base qualities to consult, and no much larger clone falls within one base. The library was generated by PCR. Instrument used: Illumina HiSeq 2500. TCR libraries were prepared with molecular barcoding, using unique molecular identifiers to normalize TCRbeta repertoire quantification. The public sequencing data were trimmed at Q25 with fastp and processed into clonotypes with MiXCR by TCRdb, which kept only in-frame beta chains. Each CDR3 protein gets just one entry, which takes the most common genes and DNA from the rows behind it. The sample table contains fewer than 550,000 distinct CDR3 sequences; only one count was recorded for roughly a tenth of them. The ten largest account for 2% to 2.5% of the sample. Germline trimming amounts to 1 base on V and 2 bases on J, with 9 as the count of junction bases outside the gene matches. From its cysteine to its phenylalanine, the CDR3 spans 17 amino acids. Only the CDR3 part of the read is kept: 51 bases, read in frame from the first base.

This TCR was recovered from a child aged 2-9 years with inherited bone marrow failure, due to receive a stem cell transplant. The sample consisted of PBMCs, taken before TCRalphabeta/CD19-depleted stem cell transplant. The chain uses TRBV12-3 or TRBV12-4 and TRBJ1-2; 8 nucleotides in the junction match TRBD1. The CDR3 region has the sequence CASSLDLTGQGNYGYTF. The nucleotide sequence reads TGTGCCAGCAGTTTAGACTTGACCGGACAGGGAAACTATGGCTACACCTTC.